The 4 T cell receptor beta chains below all came from one sample that was sequenced in a study of shared clonotypes between healthy human individuals. The repertoire was sequenced with immunoSEQ multiplex PCR; TCRdb's copy has only in-frame clones and lacks some. The repertoire holds around 1,900,000 clones, with around 93% as singletons. Naive CD8 cells comprised CD45RO-negative, CCR7-positively selected cells, excluding terminally differentiated effector memory CD45RA+ cells. Source material: naive CD8+ T cells from PBMCs. Receptors originate from a man between 18 and 35 years old in good health. Some clones in this sample may be carry-over from other donors' samples.

The gene calls are TRBV10-3 and TRBJ2-1; 11 bases are a match to TRBD1. V shed 3 bases, J shed 1 base, and the junction held 23 bases outside the gene matches. Germline CDR1 ENHRY, CDR2 SYGVKD. This CDR3 has 23 amino acids. The CDR3: CAISEVDKDRGQGEAGSYNEQFF. The CDR3 bases are TGTGCCATCAGTGAAGTCGACAAGGACAGGGGACAGGGGGAGGCGGGTTCCTACAATGAGCAGTTCTTC.

The J gene is TRBJ2-1, the V gene TRBV7-8; D is undetermined. Trimming shortened V by 5 bases and J by 9 bases, and 20 bases separated the two germline ends. Germline V gives CDR1 SGHVS, CDR2 FQNEAQ. The CDR3 runs to 15 residues. The CDR3 coding sequence is TGTGCCAGCAGCGAGCTCGCTCCTAGGGATCCTGAGCAGTTCTTC. This codes for CASSELAPRDPEQFF.

The chain carries TRBV2 and TRBJ2-3; 12 positions match TRBD2. CDR1 is SNHLY and CDR2 is FYNNEI in the germline V gene. With 6 bases clipped from V and 0 bases from J, the junction kept 13 bases outside the gene matches. The CDR3 covers 19 residues. CDR3 sequence reads: CASSVATSGRILSTDTQYF. The CDR3 DNA is TGTGCCAGCAGCGTCGCTACTAGCGGGAGGATCCTTAGCACAGATACGCAGTATTTT.

The chain has TRBV27 and TRBJ1-5, with D unresolved. In germline, CDR1 is MNHEY, CDR2 SMNVEV (reference sequence). This CDR3 region has 13 residues. V lost 4 bases and J 7 bases, leaving 11 bases between the germline ends. CDR3 sequence (DNA): TGTGCCAGCAGTTGGTCGATCGGGCAGCCCCAGCATTTT. This codes for CASSWSIGQPQHF.